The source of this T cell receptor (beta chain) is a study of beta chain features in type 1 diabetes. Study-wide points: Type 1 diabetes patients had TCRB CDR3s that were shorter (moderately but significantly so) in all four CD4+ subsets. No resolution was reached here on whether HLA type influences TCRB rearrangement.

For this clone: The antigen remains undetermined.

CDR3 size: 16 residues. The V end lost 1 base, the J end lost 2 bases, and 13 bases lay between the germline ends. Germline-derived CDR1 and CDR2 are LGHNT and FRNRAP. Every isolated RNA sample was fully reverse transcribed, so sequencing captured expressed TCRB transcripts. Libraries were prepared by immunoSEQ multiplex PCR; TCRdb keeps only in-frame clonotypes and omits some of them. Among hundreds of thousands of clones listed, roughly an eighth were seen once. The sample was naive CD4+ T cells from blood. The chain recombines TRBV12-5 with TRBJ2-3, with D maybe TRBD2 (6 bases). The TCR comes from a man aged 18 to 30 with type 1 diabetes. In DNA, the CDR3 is TGTGCTAGTGGTTTGGGACTAGAGAGTTCCACAGATACGCAGTATTTT. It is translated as CASGLGLESSTDTQYF. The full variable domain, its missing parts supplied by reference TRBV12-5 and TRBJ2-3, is DARVTQTPRHKVTEMGQEVTMRCQPILGHNTVFWYRQTMMQGLELLAYFRNRAPLDDSGMPKDRFSAEMPDATLATLKIQPSEPRDSAVYFCASGLGLESSTDTQYFGPGTRLTVL.